The clone carrying this T cell receptor (beta chain) has a single count. This specimen belongs to a study of blood T cell repertoires in COVID-19. At the level of the study: In each case, the material was cDNA or gDNA derived from T cells, B-cell-depleted T cells, or PBMCs.

Germline loops: CDR1 MNHNS, CDR2 SASEGT. The CDR3 covers 16 residues. Trimming took 1 base from V and 3 from J, leaving 13 bases between them. The protocol was immunoSEQ multiplex PCR, while the TCRdb copy is restricted to in-frame clones and leaves out a portion. The sample holds approximately 210,000 clones, roughly 76% seen once. Sequences were obtained from peripheral blood. This clonotype was obtained from a human donor in a cohort sampled during active COVID-19. The chain uses TRBV6-1 and TRBJ1-5; D is unresolved. The CDR3 loop reads CASSEEPEGSNQPQHF. DNA for the CDR3: TGTGCCAGCAGTGAAGAACCGGAGGGTTCCAATCAGCCCCAGCATTTT.